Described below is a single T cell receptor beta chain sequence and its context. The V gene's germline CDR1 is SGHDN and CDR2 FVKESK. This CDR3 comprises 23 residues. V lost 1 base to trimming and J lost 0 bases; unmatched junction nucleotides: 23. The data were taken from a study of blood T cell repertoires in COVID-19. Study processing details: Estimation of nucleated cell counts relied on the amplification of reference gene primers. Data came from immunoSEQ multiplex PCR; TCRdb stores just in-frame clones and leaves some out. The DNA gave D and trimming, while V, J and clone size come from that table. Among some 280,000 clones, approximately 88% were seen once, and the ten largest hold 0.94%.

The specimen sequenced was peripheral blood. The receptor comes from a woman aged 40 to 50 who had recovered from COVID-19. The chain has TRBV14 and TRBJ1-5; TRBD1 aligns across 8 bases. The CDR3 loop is CASSQVSDLRDRGKGNSNQPQHF. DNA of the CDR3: TGTGCCAGCAGCCAAGTTTCCGATTTAAGAGACAGGGGAAAGGGAAATAGCAATCAGCCCCAGCATTTT.